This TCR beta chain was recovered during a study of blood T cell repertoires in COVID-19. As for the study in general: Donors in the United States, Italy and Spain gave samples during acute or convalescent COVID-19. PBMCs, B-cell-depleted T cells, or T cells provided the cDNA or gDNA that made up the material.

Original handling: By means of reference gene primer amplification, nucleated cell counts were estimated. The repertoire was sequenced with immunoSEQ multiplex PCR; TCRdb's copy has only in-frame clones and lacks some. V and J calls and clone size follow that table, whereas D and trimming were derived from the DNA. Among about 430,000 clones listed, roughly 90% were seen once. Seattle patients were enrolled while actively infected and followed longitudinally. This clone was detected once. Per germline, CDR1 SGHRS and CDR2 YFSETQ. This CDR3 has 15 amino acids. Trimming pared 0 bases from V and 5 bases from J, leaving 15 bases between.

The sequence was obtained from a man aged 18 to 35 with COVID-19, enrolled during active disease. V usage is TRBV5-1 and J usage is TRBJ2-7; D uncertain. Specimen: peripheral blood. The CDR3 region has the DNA TGCGCCAGCAGCTTGGGTTTCACTTCTGAAGACGAGCAGTACTTC. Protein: CASSLGFTSEDEQYF.